These 32 T cell receptor beta chains came from one sample sequenced in a study of blood T cell repertoires in COVID-19. Sequencing used immunoSEQ multiplex PCR; TCRdb keeps in-frame clones, though not all of them. The sample includes 270,000 or so clones, approximately 80% of them seen just once. Source material: peripheral blood. All receptors come from a woman aged 60-75 years with active or convalescent COVID-19.

The chain employs TRBV5-1 and TRBJ1-2, with TRBD1 matching 11 bases. This CDR3 has 14 residues. CDR1 is SGHRS and CDR2 is YFSETQ in the germline V gene. V gave up 5 bases and J gave up 7 bases; unmatched junction bases: 7. The CDR3 is CASSPGTGGSGYTF. The DNA of the CDR3 is TGCGCCAGCAGTCCTGGGACAGGGGGTTCTGGCTACACCTTC.

The rearrangement uses TRBV15 and TRBJ2-2, with TRBD1 identical over 7 bases. CDR3 length equals 17 residues. Trimming at V came to 1 base and at J to 1 base, leaving 6 bases not matched to a gene. The germline gives CDR1 LNHNV, CDR2 YYDKDF (reference sequence). Here the CDR3 reads CATSRGRQGRNTGELFF. As DNA, the CDR3 is TGTGCCACCAGCAGAGGGAGACAGGGCCGGAACACCGGGGAGCTGTTTTTT. The variable domain in full, with the rest retrieved from reference TRBV15 and TRBJ2-2, is DAMVIQNPRYQVTQFGKPVTLSCSQTLNHNVMYWYQQKSSQAPKLLFHYYDKDFNNEADTPDNFQSRRPNTSFCFLDIRSPGLGDTAMYLCATSRGRQGRNTGELFFGEGSRLTVL.

V is TRBV4-1 and J is TRBJ2-1, with TRBD1 matching 10 bases. The germline V gene encodes CDR1 MGHRA and CDR2 YSYEKL. This CDR3 has 15 residues. V dropped 2 bases and J dropped 8; count of bases not matched to a gene: 6. CDR3 protein: CASSQPGQGMYEQFF. In nucleotides, the CDR3 is TGCGCCAGCAGCCAACCGGGACAGGGGATGTATGAGCAGTTCTTC.

The chain joins TRBV11-2 to TRBJ1-3, with D tentatively TRBD1 (6 bases). Per the germline V gene, CDR1 is SGHAT and CDR2 is FQNNGV. V dropped 3 bases and J dropped 0 bases, with 9 bases sitting between them. This CDR3 has 15 residues. Written as DNA, the CDR3 is TGTGCCAGCAGCTTCCGGGACATCTCTGGAAACACCATATATTTT. It encodes CASSFRDISGNTIYF. Complete variable domain (other parts from reference TRBV11-2 and TRBJ1-3): EAGVAQSPRYKIIEKRQSVAFWCNPISGHATLYWYQQILGQGPKLLIQFQNNGVVDDSQLPKDRFSAERLKGVDSTLKIQPAKLEDSAVYLCASSFRDISGNTIYFGEGSWLTVV.

This clone occurred once. A read error may be the cause here, since a much bigger clone is one base away. The chain couples TRBV7-3 to TRBJ2-2; 9 bases agree with TRBD2. The CDR3 is 15 residues long. Per germline, CDR1 SGHTA and CDR2 FQGTGA. V was pared by 5 bases and J by 4 bases, with 5 bases of the junction left unmatched. The CDR3 sequence: CASSAGGPGTGELFF. The CDR3 coding sequence is TGTGCCAGCAGCGCGGGGGGGCCAGGCACCGGGGAGCTGTTTTTT.

The chain recombines TRBV7-9 with TRBJ1-2, with 9 bases aligning to TRBD1. V lost 5 bases and J lost 8; bases outside the gene matches: 9. The germline gives CDR1 SEHNR, CDR2 FQNEAQ (reference sequence). The CDR3 totals 14 residues. The CDR3 loop reads CASSPQGARSGYTF. Written as DNA, the CDR3 is TGTGCCAGCAGCCCACAGGGGGCTAGGTCGGGCTACACCTTC.

The table lists this clone with a count of one. This chain connects TRBV7-3 to TRBJ2-3; TRBD2 might be the D (6 bases). V lost 7 bases to trimming and J lost 0 bases, with 11 bases between them. Per germline, CDR1 SGHTA and CDR2 FQGTGA. CDR3 size: 14 residues. The CDR3 nucleotides read TGTGCCAGCACCCCGACTAGTAGCACAGATACGCAGTATTTT. This encodes CASTPTSSTDTQYF. Variable domain in full (rest from reference TRBV7-3 and TRBJ2-3): GAGVSQTPSNKVTEKGKYVELRCDPISGHTALYWYRQSLGQGPEFLIYFQGTGAADDSGLPNDRFFAVRPEGSVSTLKIQRTERGDSAVYLCASTPTSSTDTQYFGPGTRLTVL.

This clone showed up just a few times. The chain employs TRBV6-4 and TRBJ1-4; possibly TRBD1 for D (5 bases). CDR3 length: 20 residues. Trimming removed 4 bases from V and 0 bases from J, with 24 bases in between. The V gene's germline CDR1 is MRHNA and CDR2 SNTAGT. CDR3 bases: TGTGCCAGCAGTGGGTGTATAGGCAGGGCCGAAAAAGCAACTAATGAAAAACTGTTTTTT. This codes for CASSGCIGRAEKATNEKLFF.

The V call is TRBV9, the J call TRBJ2-6; D gene ambiguous. CDR3 length equals 15 residues. The germline CDR1 and CDR2 sequences are SGDLS and YYNGEE. The ends were cut back, 4 bases at V and 0 bases at J, with 8 bases in the middle. The CDR3 sequence is CASSWARSGANVLTF. The CDR3 DNA follows: TGTGCCAGCAGCTGGGCGCGCTCTGGGGCCAACGTCCTGACTTTC.

The rearrangement uses TRBV5-5 and TRBJ1-1, with D possibly being TRBD1 (5 bases). This CDR3 region has 13 residues. V was clipped by 4 bases and J by 0 bases, with 7 bases between them. The germline V gene encodes CDR1 SGHKS and CDR2 YYEKEE (reference sequence). The CDR3 loop reads CASSLGLNTEAFF. The DNA for the CDR3 is TGTGCCAGCAGCCTGGGGCTGAACACTGAAGCTTTCTTT. The complete variable domain, with remaining parts taken from reference TRBV5-5 and TRBJ1-1, reads DAGVTQSPTHLIKTRGQQVTLRCSPISGHKSVSWYQQVLGQGPQFIFQYYEKEERGRGNFPDRFSARQFPNYSSELNVNALLLGDSALYLCASSLGLNTEAFFGQGTRLTVV.

This chain joins TRBV24-1 and TRBJ2-5; 8 positions agree with TRBD2. Unmatched junction bases numbered 3, after V lost 0 bases and J lost 4 bases. The CDR3 consists of 15 residues. From germline, CDR1 is KGHDR and CDR2 SFDVKD. CDR3 in amino acids: CATSDLFGGVETQYF. The CDR3 DNA sequence: TGTGCCACCAGTGATTTGTTCGGGGGGGTAGAGACCCAGTACTTC.

A single count supports this clone. The CDR3 bases are TGTGCCAGCAGTTTCCCGACAGGCTCCCATGAAAAACTGTTTTTT. Amino acids: CASSFPTGSHEKLFF. The chain uses TRBV6-2 or TRBV6-3 and TRBJ1-4, with D perhaps TRBD1 (6 bases). Between the trimmed V and J ends, which lost 4 bases and 6 bases, there was a span of 15 bases. CDR1 and CDR2 from the germline V gene are MNHEY and SVGEGT. The CDR3 contains 15 residues.

The rearrangement links TRBV6-6 to TRBJ1-4; a possible D gene is TRBD1 (5 bases). The V end lost 5 bases, the J end lost 13 bases, and 20 bases lay between the germline ends. Germline CDR1 and CDR2: MNHNY and SVGAGI (reference sequence). The CDR3 loop spans 14 amino acids. DNA for the CDR3: TGTGCCAGCAGTGGGGCTCAGGTCGGCGTCTCACTGTTTTTT. It specifies CASSGAQVGVSLFF.

The rearrangement uses TRBV6-5 and TRBJ1-2; no clear D gene. V lost 6 bases, J lost 7 bases, and 18 bases lay in between. The germline CDR1 and CDR2 sequences are MNHEY and SVGAGI. The CDR3 runs 14 residues. CDR3 loop: CASRYRCGGLGYTF. The CDR3 region has the DNA TGTGCCAGCAGGTACCGTTGCGGCGGACTTGGCTACACCTTC.

The rearrangement uses TRBV5-8 and TRBJ2-1, with D perhaps TRBD2 (6 bases). Germline V CDR1 and CDR2: SGHTS, YDEGEE. The CDR3 spans 12 residues. Trimming took off 4 bases at V and 5 bases at J, with 7 bases between the two ends. For the CDR3, the DNA is TGTGCCAGCAGCGCGGGGAACAATGAGCAGTTCTTC. It codes for CASSAGNNEQFF.

J is TRBJ2-7 and V is TRBV19, with D unresolved. Trimming left V 7 bases short and J 3 bases short, with 16 bases between. This CDR3 has 14 residues. Germline V lookup: CDR1 LNHDA, CDR2 SQIVND (reference sequence). Here the CDR3 reads CASNPDPRGYEQYF. The CDR3, as DNA: TGTGCCAGTAATCCAGACCCGAGAGGCTACGAGCAGTACTTC.

The rearrangement joins TRBV2 to TRBJ2-2, with 11 bases identical to TRBD1. The CDR3 covers 14 residues. V lost 6 bases, J lost 6 bases, and 3 bases stayed unmatched. Per the germline V gene, CDR1 is SNHLY and CDR2 is FYNNEI. CDR3 DNA: TGTGCCAGCAGGGGGACAGGGGGTGCCGGGGAGCTGTTTTTT. Translation: CASRGTGGAGELFF.

This chain links TRBV7-9 with TRBJ1-5; D not resolved. Deletions cut 3 bases from V and 5 bases from J, with 11 bases between. This CDR3 region has 14 residues. CDR1 and CDR2 from the germline V gene are SEHNR and FQNEAQ (reference sequence). The CDR3 DNA sequence: TGTGCCAGCAGCTTCGGAGGGAGTGATCAGCCCCAGCATTTT. It is translated as CASSFGGSDQPQHF.

This chain uses TRBV7-2 with TRBJ2-4; 11 bases fit TRBD2. V lost 5 bases to trimming and J lost 0 bases; unmatched junction nucleotides: 9. The CDR3 is 18 amino acids. Germline loops: CDR1 SGHTA, CDR2 FQGNSA. Written as DNA, the CDR3 is TGTGCCAGCAGCGCACTAGCGGGGGCCCCTCTAGCCAAAAACATTCAGTACTTC. Translating gives CASSALAGAPLAKNIQYF.

The chain joins TRBV7-9 to TRBJ2-7; weak D call: TRBD2 (5 bases). V was pared by 4 bases and J by 5 bases, with 15 bases between. This CDR3 has 14 amino acids. The germline CDR1 and CDR2 sequences are SEHNR and FQNEAQ (reference sequence). CDR3 in amino acids: CASSSELEWDEQYF. The CDR3 nucleotides read TGTGCCAGCAGCTCTGAACTAGAGTGGGACGAGCAGTACTTC.

The chain is built from TRBV11-2 and TRBJ2-3; the match to TRBD1 covers 8 bases. The germline V gene has CDR1 SGHAT and CDR2 FQNNGV. This CDR3 has 16 amino acids. V dropped 5 bases and J dropped 1; count of bases not matched to a gene: 8. This chain's CDR3 is CASSPSSGGGTDTQYF. In nucleotides, the CDR3 is TGTGCCAGCAGCCCCTCATCAGGGGGCGGCACAGATACGCAGTATTTT. The full variable domain, rest sourced from reference TRBV11-2 and TRBJ2-3, is EAGVAQSPRYKIIEKRQSVAFWCNPISGHATLYWYQQILGQGPKLLIQFQNNGVVDDSQLPKDRFSAERLKGVDSTLKIQPAKLEDSAVYLCASSPSSGGGTDTQYFGPGTRLTVL.

V and J are TRBV19 and TRBJ1-2; 7 positions match TRBD1. In germline, CDR1 is LNHDA, CDR2 SQIVND (reference sequence). J lost 6 bases, V lost 3 bases, and 7 bases had no gene match. The length of the CDR3 is 14 residues. In DNA, the CDR3 is TGTGCCAGTAGTATCAGAAGGGGGCTCCATGGCTACACCTTC. Translated, it gives CASSIRRGLHGYTF.

V gene TRBV6-5 combines with J gene TRBJ1-1, with D tentatively TRBD1 (5 bases). The CDR3 covers 16 residues. CDR1 and CDR2 from the germline V gene are MNHEY and SVGAGI. Trimming took 0 bases from V and 0 from J, leaving 11 bases between them. CDR3 sequence reads: CASSYSMGGLNTEAFF. The CDR3 region has the DNA TGTGCCAGCAGTTACTCGATGGGGGGTTTGAACACTGAAGCTTTCTTT.

The CDR3 bases are TGTGCCAGCAGCCAGTCTCACACTGAAGCTTTCTTT. This gives the protein CASSQSHTEAFF. The J gene is TRBJ1-1, the V gene TRBV3-1 (or the pseudogene TRBV3-2); D gene unclear. The CDR3 loop spans 12 amino acids. Germline V gives CDR1 LGHDT, CDR2 YNNKEL (reference sequence). Trimming pared 3 bases from V and 3 bases from J, leaving 5 bases between.

The chain couples TRBV24-1 to TRBJ2-2; 10 positions agree with TRBD1. V dropped 3 bases and J dropped 7; count of bases not matched to a gene: 7. Germline loops: CDR1 KGHDR, CDR2 SFDVKD. The CDR3 is made up of 16 amino acids. CDR3 loop: CATSDQGTGVNGELFF. The CDR3 nucleotides read TGTGCCACCAGTGATCAAGGGACAGGGGTGAACGGGGAGCTGTTTTTT.

V is TRBV2 and J is TRBJ2-5; the D gene is possibly TRBD2 (6 bases). Between the trimmed V and J ends, which lost 4 bases and 4 bases, there was a span of 10 bases. Per the germline V gene, CDR1 is SNHLY and CDR2 is FYNNEI. CDR3 size: 13 residues. CDR3 nucleotides: TGTGCCAGCAGTGGGGGGGTCCGAGAGACCCAGTACTTC. It translates to CASSGGVRETQYF.

This clone has a handful of counts. The rearrangement links TRBV6-5 to TRBJ2-7; maybe TRBD1 (6 bases). The V gene lost 0 bases and the J gene lost 2 bases, with 8 bases spanning the gap. Germline V lookup: CDR1 MNHEY, CDR2 SVGAGI. The CDR3 is 14 amino acids. The CDR3 sequence: CASSYSTGPYEQYF. The CDR3 bases are TGTGCCAGCAGTTACTCGACAGGTCCCTACGAGCAGTACTTC.

V usage is TRBV7-9 and J usage is TRBJ1-1; the D gene is possibly TRBD1 (6 bases). The CDR3 extends over 13 amino acids. CDR1 and CDR2 (germline): SEHNR, FQNEAQ (reference sequence). Trimming stripped 5 bases from V and 6 bases from J, with 13 bases between. CDR3 DNA: TGTGCCAGCAGCGTAAAAGGGGGGGCTGAAGCTTTCTTT. It encodes CASSVKGGAEAFF.

J is TRBJ1-5 and V is TRBV6-5; D perhaps matches TRBD1 (6 bases). CDR1 is MNHEY and CDR2 is SVGAGI in the germline V gene. This CDR3 contains 14 residues. The V gene lost 6 bases and the J gene lost 7 bases, with 16 bases spanning the gap. The CDR3 DNA reads as TGTGCCAGCAGGTCTTGGGGGGGCCGGCAGCCCCAGCATTTT. Protein: CASRSWGGRQPQHF.

The chain is built from TRBV7-2 and TRBJ2-5, with 8 bases fitting TRBD2. V gave up 2 bases and J gave up 1 base; unmatched junction bases: 6. This CDR3 is built from 16 residues. Germline values: CDR1 SGHTA, CDR2 FQGNSA. CDR3 nucleotide sequence: TGTGCCAGCAGCTTATCGGGACGGGGGGGCCAAGAGACCCAGTACTTC. Its protein is CASSLSGRGGQETQYF.

The V call is TRBV4-2, the J call TRBJ2-3, with TRBD2 as a possible D gene (7 bases). Germline V gene sequence: CDR1 LGHNA, CDR2 YNFKEQ. Between the trimmed V and J ends, which lost 0 bases and 1 base, there was a span of 14 bases. The CDR3 has 17 amino acids. CDR3 sequence reads: CASSQDQRGARTDTQYF. The CDR3 DNA is TGTGCCAGCAGCCAAGATCAACGGGGGGCCCGCACAGATACGCAGTATTTT.

The rearrangement joins TRBV2 to TRBJ1-2; D is uncertain. The CDR3 covers 14 residues. CDR1 SNHLY and CDR2 FYNNEI come from the germline V gene. V was clipped by 3 bases and J by 4 bases, with 12 bases between them. The CDR3 is CASSERNIGYGYTF. In DNA form, the CDR3 reads TGTGCCAGCAGTGAGCGGAATATCGGCTATGGCTACACCTTC.